This TCR beta chain is from a study of OX40 agonist ivuxolimab in advanced cancers. In the study overall: Treatment of patients was with ivuxolimab, an agonistic anti-OX40 (CD134) antibody. Dose-escalation patients suffered from hepatocellular carcinoma, melanoma, renal cell or head and neck cancer. General study points: Relative to CD4+, CD8+ T cells held more expanded clones on average.

A remark on this clone: The antigen is undetermined.

Only in-frame clones appear in the TCRdb table, and some are missing; sequencing was by immunoSEQ multiplex PCR. Of 65,000 to 75,000 clones listed, about 85% are singletons. Germline loops: CDR1 MNHEY, CDR2 SMNVEV (reference sequence). V lost 3 bases to trimming and J lost 3 bases, with 12 bases between them. The CDR3 loop spans 15 amino acids. The investigators sampled blood at baseline, at cycle 4 day 1, and at cycle 7 day 1. This TCR derives from an adult with an advanced solid tumor such as melanoma, head and neck, liver or kidney cancer. The specimen was CD4+ or CD8+ T cells sorted from blood, collected in a trial of the OX40 agonist ivuxolimab. This chain links TRBV27 with TRBJ1-5; D may be TRBD1 (6 bases). Here the CDR3 reads CASSFGGALNQPQHF. In DNA form, the CDR3 reads TGTGCCAGCAGTTTTGGGGGGGCTCTCAATCAGCCCCAGCATTTT.